This TCR beta chain is drawn from a study of control samples from healthy donors and cancer patients. Data came from immunoSEQ multiplex PCR; TCRdb stores just in-frame clones and leaves some out. The table includes 120,000 or so clones, 85% to 95% detected once. On this clone: Germline and junction disagree at one end, which may indicate a read error.

The TCR was taken from a man aged 80 or over with head and neck cancer. Sample: PBMCs.

The CDR3 sequence: CAISESGNYYEQFF. The CDR3 DNA reads as TGTGCCATCAGTGAGTCGGGGAACTACTATGAGCAGTTCTTC. The chain couples TRBV10-3 to TRBJ2-1; no clear D. Germline V gene lookup returns CDR1 ENHRY and CDR2 SYGVKD. This CDR3 has 14 residues.